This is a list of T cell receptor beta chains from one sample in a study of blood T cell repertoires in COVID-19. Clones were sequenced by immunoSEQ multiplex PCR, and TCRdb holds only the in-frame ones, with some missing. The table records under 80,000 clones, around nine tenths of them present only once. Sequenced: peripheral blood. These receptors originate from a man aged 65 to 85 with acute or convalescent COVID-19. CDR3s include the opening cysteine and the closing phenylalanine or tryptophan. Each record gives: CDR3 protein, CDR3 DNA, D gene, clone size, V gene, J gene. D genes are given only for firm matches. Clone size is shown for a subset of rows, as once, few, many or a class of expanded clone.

CDR3 protein: CASSLGSTGAKGYTF
CDR3 DNA: TGTGCCAGCAGCTTAGGGTCCACAGGGGCGAAAGGCTACACCTTC
D gene: TRBD1
clone size: NA
V gene: TRBV7-6
J gene: TRBJ1-2

CDR3 protein: CASSTSKTGWFICYTF
CDR3 DNA: TGTGCCAGCAGCACTAGTAAGACAGGGTGGTTTATCTGCTACACCTTC
D gene: TRBD1
clone size: NA
V gene: TRBV6-7
J gene: TRBJ1-2

CDR3 protein: CASSLGQSSGNTIYF
CDR3 DNA: TGTGCCAGCAGCTTAGGCCAGTCCTCTGGAAACACCATATATTTT
D gene: NA
clone size: NA
V gene: TRBV7-9
J gene: TRBJ1-3

CDR3 protein: CASSRPGQGSHEQFF
CDR3 DNA: TGTGCCAGCAGCCGTCCGGGACAGGGTTCCCATGAGCAGTTCTTC
D gene: TRBD1
clone size: NA
V gene: TRBV11-1
J gene: TRBJ2-1

CDR3 protein: CASTFGLIKDTQYF
CDR3 DNA: TGTGCCAGCACCTTTGGACTCATTAAGGATACGCAGTATTTT
D gene: NA
clone size: NA
V gene: TRBV27
J gene: TRBJ2-3

CDR3 protein: CASTSGGLLAEQYF
CDR3 DNA: TGTGCCAGCACTAGCGGGGGGCTCCTCGCCGAGCAGTACTTC
D gene: TRBD2
clone size: NA
V gene: TRBV2
J gene: TRBJ2-7

CDR3 protein: CASSYSGGTYEQYF
CDR3 DNA: TGTGCCAGCAGTTACTCCGGGGGGACCTACGAGCAGTACTTC
D gene: TRBD2
clone size: NA
V gene: TRBV6-6
J gene: TRBJ2-7

CDR3 protein: CAISERGRTGLHDIGYGELFF
CDR3 DNA: TGTGCCATCAGTGAGAGGGGTAGAACTGGTCTCCACGACATCGGGTACGGGGAGCTGTTTTTT
D gene: NA
clone size: NA
V gene: TRBV10-3
J gene: TRBJ2-2

CDR3 protein: CASSQDLTAGTGDRKLFF
CDR3 DNA: TGCGCCAGCAGCCAAGACTTGACCGCCGGGACAGGGGACCGAAAACTGTTTTTT
D gene: TRBD1
clone size: NA
V gene: TRBV4-1
J gene: TRBJ1-4

CDR3 protein: CASSGTGGTNEKLFF
CDR3 DNA: TGTGCCAGCAGCGGGACAGGCGGAACTAATGAAAAACTGTTTTTT
D gene: TRBD1
clone size: NA
V gene: TRBV5-4
J gene: TRBJ1-4

CDR3 protein: CASSIRPGQGVTGELFF
CDR3 DNA: TGTGCCAGCAGCATACGTCCGGGACAGGGGGTGACCGGGGAGCTGTTTTTT
D gene: TRBD1
clone size: NA
V gene: TRBV7-8
J gene: TRBJ2-2

CDR3 protein: CASSEPNDGGYTF
CDR3 DNA: TGTGCCAGCAGTGAACCCAACGACGGGGGCTACACCTTC
D gene: NA
clone size: NA
V gene: TRBV25-1
J gene: TRBJ1-2

CDR3 protein: CASSSDRGPVYGYTF
CDR3 DNA: TGTGCCAGCAGTTCGGACAGGGGGCCGGTCTATGGCTACACCTTC
D gene: TRBD1
clone size: NA
V gene: TRBV6-5
J gene: TRBJ1-2

CDR3 protein: CASSYLAAGNNEQFF
CDR3 DNA: TGTGCCAGCAGTTATCTTGCGGCCGGAAACAATGAGCAGTTCTTC
D gene: NA
clone size: NA
V gene: TRBV6-5
J gene: TRBJ2-1

CDR3 protein: CASSLLGQNTGELFF
CDR3 DNA: TGCGCCAGCAGCTTGTTGGGACAGAACACCGGGGAGCTGTTTTTT
D gene: NA
clone size: NA
V gene: TRBV5-1
J gene: TRBJ2-2

CDR3 protein: CASSDGKVRGINTIYF
CDR3 DNA: TGTGCCAGCAGCGATGGAAAGGTCCGGGGGATCAACACCATATATTTT
D gene: NA
clone size: NA
V gene: TRBV5-6
J gene: TRBJ1-3

CDR3 protein: CASSGPGPQHEQYF
CDR3 DNA: TGCGCCAGCAGCGGGCCTGGGCCACAACACGAGCAGTACTTC
D gene: NA
clone size: NA
V gene: TRBV5-1
J gene: TRBJ2-7

CDR3 protein: CSTGGADTQYF
CDR3 DNA: TGCAGCACAGGGGGCGCGGATACGCAGTATTTT
D gene: TRBD1
clone size: NA
V gene: TRBV29-1
J gene: TRBJ2-3

CDR3 protein: CASSQERGLAWSTGELFF
CDR3 DNA: TGCGCCAGCAGCCAAGAGCGAGGACTAGCGTGGAGCACCGGGGAGCTGTTTTTT
D gene: TRBD2
clone size: few
V gene: TRBV4-1
J gene: TRBJ2-2

CDR3 protein: CASSLGDEQYF
CDR3 DNA: TGTGCCAGCAGTTTAGGAGACGAGCAGTACTTC
D gene: NA
clone size: NA
V gene: TRBV6-5
J gene: TRBJ2-7

CDR3 protein: CSVFGTGNYGYTF
CDR3 DNA: TGCAGCGTTTTCGGGACAGGGAATTACGGCTACACCTTC
D gene: TRBD1
clone size: NA
V gene: TRBV29-1
J gene: TRBJ1-2

CDR3 protein: CASSISGREDTQYF
CDR3 DNA: TGCGCCAGCAGCATTAGCGGGAGGGAGGATACGCAGTATTTT
D gene: TRBD2
clone size: NA
V gene: TRBV5-1
J gene: TRBJ2-3

CDR3 protein: CAIGTANQPQHF
CDR3 DNA: TGTGCCATCGGGACAGCCAATCAGCCCCAGCATTTT
D gene: TRBD1
clone size: once
V gene: TRBV10-3
J gene: TRBJ1-5

CDR3 protein: CASSLGRAGANVLTF
CDR3 DNA: TGTGCCAGCAGCTTGGGGAGGGCTGGGGCCAACGTCCTGACTTTC
D gene: NA
clone size: NA
V gene: TRBV5-8
J gene: TRBJ2-6

CDR3 protein: CASSVLAGGLTIETQYF
CDR3 DNA: TGTGCCAGCAGTGTCCTAGCGGGGGGGCTTACGATTGAGACCCAGTACTTC
D gene: TRBD2
clone size: NA
V gene: TRBV2
J gene: TRBJ2-5

CDR3 protein: CASSLGPGDSGNTIYF
CDR3 DNA: TGCGCCAGCAGCTTGGGCCCCGGGGACTCTGGAAACACCATATATTTT
D gene: NA
clone size: NA
V gene: TRBV5-1
J gene: TRBJ1-3

CDR3 protein: CATSEPRTGRSTDTQYF
CDR3 DNA: TGTGCCACCAGTGAGCCCCGGACAGGGAGGAGCACAGATACGCAGTATTTT
D gene: TRBD1
clone size: NA
V gene: TRBV24-1
J gene: TRBJ2-3

CDR3 protein: CSVSKGMNTEAFF
CDR3 DNA: TGCAGCGTTTCGAAGGGGATGAACACTGAAGCTTTCTTT
D gene: NA
clone size: NA
V gene: TRBV29-1
J gene: TRBJ1-1

CDR3 protein: CASLRTASYEQYF
CDR3 DNA: TGCGCCAGCCTACGGACAGCTTCCTACGAGCAGTACTTC
D gene: NA
clone size: NA
V gene: TRBV23-1
J gene: TRBJ2-7

CDR3 protein: CASSEGGRGWSYGYTF
CDR3 DNA: TGTGCCAGCAGTGAAGGGGGCAGGGGGTGGAGCTATGGCTACACCTTC
D gene: TRBD1
clone size: NA
V gene: TRBV2
J gene: TRBJ1-2

CDR3 protein: CASSARGNEQFF
CDR3 DNA: TGTGCCAGCAGCGCCCGGGGTAATGAGCAGTTCTTC
D gene: NA
clone size: once
V gene: TRBV9
J gene: TRBJ2-1

CDR3 protein: CASSLSYTSGYGYTF
CDR3 DNA: TGTGCCAGCAGTTTATCCTACACATCGGGCTATGGCTACACCTTC
D gene: NA
clone size: NA
V gene: TRBV27
J gene: TRBJ1-2

CDR3 protein: CASSPLEDFYGYTF
CDR3 DNA: TGTGCCAGCAGCCCGCTAGAGGATTTCTATGGCTACACCTTC
D gene: NA
clone size: NA
V gene: TRBV11-3
J gene: TRBJ1-2

CDR3 protein: CASSGDRGLSPLHF
CDR3 DNA: TGTGCCAGCAGCGGGGACAGGGGATTATCACCCCTCCACTTT
D gene: TRBD1
clone size: NA
V gene: TRBV5-4
J gene: TRBJ1-6

CDR3 protein: CASSPTRGGYTF
CDR3 DNA: TGTGCCAGCTCACCGACAAGGGGTGGCTACACCTTC
D gene: NA
clone size: NA
V gene: TRBV18
J gene: TRBJ1-2

CDR3 protein: CASRAIGLQGPREAFF
CDR3 DNA: TGTGCCAGTAGGGCTATAGGGCTCCAGGGCCCCCGTGAAGCTTTCTTT
D gene: NA
clone size: NA
V gene: TRBV19
J gene: TRBJ1-1

CDR3 protein: CASSPKTGMSYGYTF
CDR3 DNA: TGTGCCAGCTCACCAAAGACAGGGATGAGCTATGGCTACACCTTC
D gene: TRBD1
clone size: NA
V gene: TRBV18
J gene: TRBJ1-2

CDR3 protein: CASRKRGLWEQYF
CDR3 DNA: TGTGCCAGCAGAAAAAGGGGACTATGGGAGCAGTACTTC
D gene: TRBD2
clone size: NA
V gene: TRBV6-5
J gene: TRBJ2-7

CDR3 protein: CASSGQGDRGTEAFF
CDR3 DNA: TGTGCCAGCAGTGGACAAGGAGACAGGGGCACTGAAGCTTTCTTT
D gene: TRBD1
clone size: NA
V gene: TRBV2
J gene: TRBJ1-1

CDR3 protein: CASSWRVGNQPQHF
CDR3 DNA: TGTGCCAGTAGTTGGAGGGTAGGGAATCAGCCCCAGCATTTT
D gene: NA
clone size: NA
V gene: TRBV19
J gene: TRBJ1-5

CDR3 protein: CSARDTYGYTF
CDR3 DNA: TGCAGTGCCAGGGACACCTATGGCTACACCTTC
D gene: NA
clone size: NA
V gene: TRBV20-1
J gene: TRBJ1-2

CDR3 protein: CASRETGGAGYTF
CDR3 DNA: TGTGCCAGCCGAGAGACAGGGGGGGCTGGCTACACCTTC
D gene: TRBD1
clone size: NA
V gene: TRBV6-5
J gene: TRBJ1-2

CDR3 protein: CASSLSGIGHFSSEAFF
CDR3 DNA: TGTGCCAGCAGTTTATCCGGGATCGGGCATTTCTCCTCTGAAGCTTTCTTT
D gene: NA
clone size: NA
V gene: TRBV27
J gene: TRBJ1-1

CDR3 protein: CASSIDLGQGNQPQHF
CDR3 DNA: TGTGCCAGTAGTATAGATTTGGGACAGGGTAATCAGCCCCAGCATTTT
D gene: TRBD1
clone size: few
V gene: TRBV19
J gene: TRBJ1-5

CDR3 protein: CASSRADSPNQPQHF
CDR3 DNA: TGTGCCAGCAGCCGAGCGGACAGTCCAAATCAGCCCCAGCATTTT
D gene: NA
clone size: few
V gene: TRBV3-1/TRBV3-2
J gene: TRBJ1-5